A selection of T cell receptor beta chains follows, all from one sample in a study of OX40 agonist ivuxolimab in advanced cancers. Generated by immunoSEQ multiplex PCR, the TCRdb table keeps only in-frame clones and is missing some. The sample includes 40,000 to 60,000 clones, around four fifths of them seen just once. The sample was CD4+ or CD8+ T cells sorted from blood, taken in a trial of the OX40 agonist ivuxolimab. The receptors shown here come from an adult with an advanced solid tumor such as melanoma, head and neck, liver or kidney cancer. CDR3s include the opening cysteine and the closing phenylalanine or tryptophan. D genes are given only for firm matches. Clone size is not always given. Where it is, it says once, few, many or a class for expanded clones.

j_gene,v_gene,abundance,d_gene,CDR3aa,CDR3nt
TRBJ2-7,TRBV5-4,.,.,CASSPAGHSSSYEQYF,TGTGCCAGCAGCCCAGCGGGACATTCTTCCTCCTACGAGCAGTACTTC
TRBJ2-1,TRBV9,.,.,CASSSGLSISYNEQFF,TGTGCCAGCAGCTCCGGGCTTAGCATCTCCTACAATGAGCAGTTCTTC
TRBJ2-1,TRBV5-4,few,.,CASSPILDGEQFF,TGTGCCAGCAGCCCCATTTTAGACGGTGAGCAGTTCTTC
TRBJ2-7,TRBV5-1,medium-sized,.,CASTSGGGRAYEQYF,TGCGCCAGCACCTCCGGAGGGGGGAGGGCCTACGAGCAGTACTTC
TRBJ2-3,TRBV7-2,.,.,CASQAEGGGSDTQYF,TGTGCCAGCCAGGCGGAGGGGGGAGGATCAGATACGCAGTATTTT
TRBJ2-2,TRBV27,.,TRBD2,CATRLALNTGELFF,TGTGCCACCAGACTAGCTCTCAACACCGGGGAGCTGTTTTTT
TRBJ2-3,TRBV7-2,.,.,CASSLVGGGRSTDTQYF,TGTGCCAGCAGCTTAGTGGGAGGGGGGAGGAGCACAGATACGCAGTATTTT
TRBJ1-1,TRBV19,.,TRBD1,CASSDGQGITEAFF,TGTGCCAGTAGTGATGGACAGGGAATCACTGAAGCTTTCTTT
TRBJ2-7,TRBV7-2,.,TRBD2,CASSSVPSGRLGEQYF,TGTGCCAGCAGCTCAGTCCCTAGCGGGAGGTTAGGCGAGCAGTACTTC
TRBJ1-1,TRBV7-9,.,TRBD1,CASSLRQGALRGDTEAFF,TGTGCCAGCAGCTTACGACAGGGGGCGCTGAGAGGCGACACTGAAGCTTTCTTT
TRBJ2-1,TRBV7-3,.,TRBD2,CASSSTSGRAEEQFF,TGTGCCAGCAGCTCTACTAGCGGGAGGGCCGAGGAGCAGTTCTTC
TRBJ2-2,TRBV6-6,.,.,CAHGLNTGELFF,TGTGCACACGGGCTAAACACCGGGGAGCTGTTTTTT
TRBJ2-7,TRBV27,.,.,CASSRGLGSEQYF,TGTGCCAGCAGCCGTGGGCTGGGTTCCGAGCAGTACTTC
TRBJ1-2,TRBV6-6,.,.,CASKGQAAVYGYTF,TGTGCCAGTAAAGGGCAGGCTGCTGTCTATGGCTACACCTTC
TRBJ2-6,TRBV6-1,.,.,CASTDGSGANVLTF,TGTGCCAGCACTGACGGTTCTGGGGCCAACGTCCTGACTTTC
TRBJ1-4,TRBV11-2,once,.,CASSPPPDPNNEKLFF,TGTGCCAGCAGCCCCCCCCCGGATCCCAATAATGAAAAACTGTTTTTT
TRBJ2-7,TRBV7-2,once,.,CASSPSGARYEQYF,TGTGCCAGCAGCCCTTCGGGGGCGAGGTACGAGCAGTACTTC
TRBJ2-1,TRBV5-1,.,TRBD2,CASSWGTSGEQFF,TGCGCCAGCAGCTGGGGAACTAGCGGAGAGCAGTTCTTC
TRBJ2-2,TRBV6-4,.,.,CASSALGNTGELFF,TGTGCCAGCAGTGCATTGGGTAACACCGGGGAGCTGTTTTTT
TRBJ2-7,TRBV27,.,.,CASSLSGGLTYEQYF,TGTGCCAGCAGTTTATCTGGGGGGCTAACCTACGAGCAGTACTTC
TRBJ2-3,TRBV9,.,.,CASTGERTDTQYF,TGTGCCAGCACCGGGGAGCGGACGGATACGCAGTATTTT
TRBJ2-7,TRBV7-2,.,.,CASSLTHWDGYEQYF,TGTGCCAGCAGCTTGACACACTGGGACGGTTACGAGCAGTACTTC
TRBJ2-7,TRBV7-6,.,.,CASSLGSYRSHEQYF,TGTGCCAGCAGCTTAGGATCTTACAGGTCCCACGAGCAGTACTTC
TRBJ2-3,TRBV7-2,.,TRBD2,CASSPVSGGDTDTQYF,TGTGCCAGCAGCCCCGTCAGCGGGGGTGATACAGATACGCAGTATTTT
TRBJ2-7,TRBV7-2,.,.,CASSLDLQGYEQYF,TGTGCCAGCAGCTTAGATTTACAGGGCTACGAGCAGTACTTC
TRBJ2-3,TRBV10-3,.,TRBD1,CAIRPGQSRVGILTDTQYF,TGTGCCATCAGGCCGGGACAGTCCCGAGTAGGGATCCTCACAGATACGCAGTATTTT
TRBJ2-1,TRBV29-1,few,TRBD2,CSVTTSGTMHEQFF,TGCAGCGTGACGACTAGCGGGACTATGCATGAGCAGTTCTTC
TRBJ2-2,TRBV7-8,.,.,CASSRVGLSNTGELFF,TGTGCCAGCAGCAGAGTGGGACTTTCTAACACCGGGGAGCTGTTTTTT
TRBJ2-1,TRBV22-1,.,.,CPGSALGQDAYNEQFF,TGTCCTGGGAGCGCCCTCGGACAGGACGCCTACAATGAGCAGTTCTTC
TRBJ2-3,TRBV7-2,.,.,CASSLAGLDTQYF,TGTGCCAGCAGCTTAGCCGGTCTGGATACGCAGTATTTT
TRBJ2-5,TRBV21-1,.,.,CASSIGTGQGARGGETQYF,TGTGCCAGCAGCATCGGGACAGGCCAGGGAGCCAGGGGTGGAGAGACCCAGTACTTC
TRBJ2-7,TRBV9,.,TRBD1,CASSPGQGYYEQYF,TGTGCCAGCAGCCCCGGACAGGGATACTACGAGCAGTACTTC
TRBJ2-1,TRBV4-3,.,TRBD2,CASSHGLAGVEQFF,TGCGCCAGCAGCCATGGCCTAGCGGGAGTCGAGCAGTTCTTC
TRBJ1-5,TRBV28,.,.,CASSPIREGVRENNQPQHF,TGTGCCAGCAGCCCAATCCGGGAGGGGGTACGGGAAAACAATCAGCCCCAGCATTTT
TRBJ2-7,TRBV5-6,.,.,CASSLDRVTYEQYF,TGTGCCAGCAGCTTGGACAGGGTTACCTACGAGCAGTACTTC
TRBJ2-2,TRBV28,.,.,CASNLNTGELFF,TGTGCCAGCAATTTGAACACCGGGGAGCTGTTTTTT
TRBJ2-5,TRBV7-7,few,.,CASSLMADQETQYF,TGTGCTAGCAGCTTAATGGCGGACCAAGAGACCCAGTACTTC
TRBJ2-1,TRBV19,.,TRBD2,CASSGIAGEEQFF,TGTGCCAGTAGTGGGATAGCGGGAGAAGAGCAGTTCTTC
TRBJ2-6,TRBV27,.,.,CASRAYGVLTF,TGTGCCAGCAGGGCGTACGGCGTCCTGACTTTC
TRBJ2-7,TRBV6-5,.,TRBD2,CASRREGGEQYF,TGTGCCAGCAGGCGGGAGGGGGGCGAGCAGTACTTC
TRBJ1-2,TRBV6-1,.,TRBD1,CASITGGRGGYTF,TGTGCCAGCATCACAGGGGGACGCGGTGGCTACACCTTC
TRBJ1-1,TRBV19,once,.,CATQDGGGRFMNTEAFF,TGTGCCACTCAGGACGGCGGGGGCCGATTTATGAACACTGAAGCTTTCTTT
TRBJ2-7,TRBV5-4,.,TRBD1,CASSRQGYEQYF,TGTGCCAGCAGCCGACAGGGGTACGAGCAGTACTTC
TRBJ1-6,TRBV4-3,.,.,CASSQGQANSPLHF,TGCGCCAGCAGCCAAGGTCAGGCTAATTCACCCCTCCACTTT
TRBJ2-2,TRBV5-6,.,.,CASSLEAGWGELFF,TGTGCCAGCAGCTTGGAGGCCGGATGGGGGGAGCTGTTTTTT
TRBJ2-1,TRBV7-3,.,.,CASSEGDNEQFF,TGTGCCAGCAGTGAAGGGGATAATGAGCAGTTCTTC
TRBJ2-3,TRBV7-2,.,TRBD1,CASSSGGVWDTQYF,TGTGCCAGCAGCTCAGGGGGTGTATGGGATACGCAGTATTTT
TRBJ1-2,TRBV7-9,.,.,CASSFGGAAYGYTF,TGTGCCAGCAGCTTCGGGGGGGCAGCCTATGGCTACACCTTC
TRBJ2-3,TRBV5-1,.,.,CASSLPVGSGDTDTQYF,TGCGCCAGCAGCCTCCCCGTAGGGTCGGGGGACACAGATACGCAGTATTTT
TRBJ2-7,TRBV1,.,.,CTSSPRDRDHEQYF,TGCACCAGCAGCCCCCGGGACAGGGATCACGAGCAGTACTTC
TRBJ1-4,TRBV5-1,.,.,CASSLAPAGANEKLFF,TGCGCCAGCAGCTTGGCTCCTGCAGGGGCCAATGAAAAACTGTTTTTT
TRBJ1-5,TRBV7-2,.,.,CASSFIGGNQPQHF,TGTGCCAGCAGCTTTATAGGCGGCAATCAGCCCCAGCATTTT
TRBJ2-5,TRBV5-1,.,.,CASRSEGWQETQYF,TGCGCCAGCAGGTCGGAGGGATGGCAAGAGACCCAGTACTTC
TRBJ2-3,TRBV19,.,.,CASSRMGDTQYF,TGTGCCAGTAGTAGGATGGGAGATACGCAGTATTTT
TRBJ2-5,TRBV6-5,.,.,CASSYSSAGETQYF,TGTGCCAGCAGTTACTCCTCGGCGGGCGAGACCCAGTACTTC
TRBJ2-1,TRBV6-5,.,TRBD1,CASSPRTGLYNEQFF,TGTGCCAGCAGCCCTAGGACAGGGCTTTACAATGAGCAGTTCTTC
TRBJ2-7,TRBV6-5,.,.,CASSYSTDPLLEQYF,TGTGCCAGCAGTTATTCCACGGACCCCCTTCTGGAGCAGTACTTC